This TCR beta chain was sequenced in a study of T cell responses to AZD1222 COVID-19 vaccine. General study points: The donor cohort was predominantly white British with a female majority, and clonal diversity may have been underestimated. Baseline serology detected seropositivity in only a handful of AZD1222 recipients. No day 14 peak samples; only post-peak repertoires were characterized.

For this clone: Its antigen is currently unknown.

TCRdb keeps only in-frame clones here, not all; method: immunoSEQ multiplex PCR. The table has approximately 130,000 clones, roughly 88% seen once. Trimming shortened V by 1 base and J by 2 bases, and 8 bases separated the two germline ends. Per the germline V gene, CDR1 is LGHNA and CDR2 is YNFKEQ. The CDR3 length is 14 residues. The receptor comes from an adult who received the AZD1222 COVID-19 vaccine. The sample here was peripheral blood, taken 28 days after the second AZD1222 dose. V gene TRBV4-2 combines with J gene TRBJ2-5; no clear D gene. CDR3 amino acids: CASSQGQSQETQYF. CDR3 nucleotides: TGTGCCAGCAGCCAAGGTCAGTCACAAGAGACCCAGTACTTC.